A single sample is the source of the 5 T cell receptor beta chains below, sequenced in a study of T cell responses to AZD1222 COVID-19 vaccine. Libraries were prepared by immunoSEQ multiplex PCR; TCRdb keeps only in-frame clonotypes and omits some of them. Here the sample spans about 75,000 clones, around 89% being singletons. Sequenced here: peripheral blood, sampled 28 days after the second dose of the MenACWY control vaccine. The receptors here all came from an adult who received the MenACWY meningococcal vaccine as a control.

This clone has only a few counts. The CDR3 here is CASSQGWGQPQHF. CDR3 DNA sequence: TGTGCCAGCAGTCAAGGGTGGGGCCAGCCCCAGCATTTT. The V call is TRBV28, the J call TRBJ1-5, with D perhaps TRBD1 (5 bases). This CDR3 is built from 13 residues. Germline V gives CDR1 MDHEN, CDR2 SYDVKM. Trimming stripped 5 bases from V and 7 bases from J, with 12 bases between.

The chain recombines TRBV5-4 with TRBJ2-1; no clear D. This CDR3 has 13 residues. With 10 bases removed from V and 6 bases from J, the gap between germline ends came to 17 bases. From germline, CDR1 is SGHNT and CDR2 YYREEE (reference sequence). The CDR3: CACHTRAFNEQFF. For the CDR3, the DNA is TGTGCCTGCCACACACGGGCCTTCAATGAGCAGTTCTTC.

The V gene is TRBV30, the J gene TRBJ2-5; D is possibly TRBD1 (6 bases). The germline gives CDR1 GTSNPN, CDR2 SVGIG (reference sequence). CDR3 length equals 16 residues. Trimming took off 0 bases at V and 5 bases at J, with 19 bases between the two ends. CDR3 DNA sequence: TGTGCCTGGAGTGTAACCGGGTTGGGGGCCGGGGAGACCCAGTACTTC. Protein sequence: CAWSVTGLGAGETQYF.

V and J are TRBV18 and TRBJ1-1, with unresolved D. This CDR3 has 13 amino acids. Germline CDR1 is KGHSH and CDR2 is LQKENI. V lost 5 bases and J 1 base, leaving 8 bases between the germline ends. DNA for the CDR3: TGTGCCAGCTCATCTCAGGCGAACACTGAAGCTTTCTTT. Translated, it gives CASSSQANTEAFF.

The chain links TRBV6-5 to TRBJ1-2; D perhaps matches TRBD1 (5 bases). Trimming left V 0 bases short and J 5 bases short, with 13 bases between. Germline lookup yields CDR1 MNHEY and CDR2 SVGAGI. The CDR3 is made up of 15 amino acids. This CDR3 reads CASSYSGGEWYGYTF. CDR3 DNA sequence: TGTGCCAGCAGTTACTCGGGGGGAGAGTGGTATGGCTACACCTTC.